Detailed here is one T cell receptor beta chain. With 4 bases clipped from V and 6 bases from J, the junction kept 11 bases outside the gene matches. This CDR3 has 15 residues. Germline V gives CDR1 SGDLS, CDR2 YYNGEE. It was with random hexamers that roughly 0.45 to 1 ug RNA was reverse transcribed. An immunoSEQ multiplex PCR amplified TCR beta CDR3 over 54 Vbeta and 13 Jbeta. Each CDR3 protein is one row after TCRdb ran MiXCR on the immunoSEQ multiplex PCR reads. The data show approximately 200,000 distinct CDR3 sequences, 95% seen once. These data originate in a study of CD8 T cells in Susac syndrome. TCR beta from blood CD8+ and CD4+ T cells was sequenced.

The J gene is TRBJ2-3, the V gene TRBV9; 7 nucleotides match TRBD1. The receptor was derived from a human donor with multiple sclerosis. Sequencing input: CD4+ T cells from PBMCs. CDR3 sequence (DNA): TGTGCCAGCAGCCCCTCAGAGGGGGCGCCGGATACGCAGTATTTT. Amino acid sequence: CASSPSEGAPDTQYF.